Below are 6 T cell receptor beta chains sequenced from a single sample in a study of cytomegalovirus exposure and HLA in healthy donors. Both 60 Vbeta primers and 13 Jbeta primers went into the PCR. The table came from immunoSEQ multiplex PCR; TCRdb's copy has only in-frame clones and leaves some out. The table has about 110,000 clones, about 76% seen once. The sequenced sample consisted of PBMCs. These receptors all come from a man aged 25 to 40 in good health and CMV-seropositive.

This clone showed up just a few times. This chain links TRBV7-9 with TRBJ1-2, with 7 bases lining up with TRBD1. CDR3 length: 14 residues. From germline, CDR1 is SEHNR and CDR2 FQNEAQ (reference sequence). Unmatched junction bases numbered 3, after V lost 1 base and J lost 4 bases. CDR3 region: CASSLGGGSYGYTF. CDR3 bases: TGTGCCAGCAGCTTAGGAGGGGGCTCCTATGGCTACACCTTC.

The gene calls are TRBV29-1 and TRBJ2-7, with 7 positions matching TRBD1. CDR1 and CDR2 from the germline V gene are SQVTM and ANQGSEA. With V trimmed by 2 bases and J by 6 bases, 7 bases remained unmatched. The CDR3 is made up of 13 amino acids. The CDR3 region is CSVEWTGSSEQYF. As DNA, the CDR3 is TGCAGCGTTGAATGGACAGGATCGTCCGAGCAGTACTTC.

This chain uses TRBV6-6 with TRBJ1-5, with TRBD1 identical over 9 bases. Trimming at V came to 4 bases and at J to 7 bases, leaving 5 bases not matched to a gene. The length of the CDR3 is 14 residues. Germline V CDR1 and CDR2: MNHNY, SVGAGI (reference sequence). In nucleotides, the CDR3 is TGTGCCAGCAGTTCCCGGACAGGGGTCCAGCCCCAGCATTTT. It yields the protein CASSSRTGVQPQHF.

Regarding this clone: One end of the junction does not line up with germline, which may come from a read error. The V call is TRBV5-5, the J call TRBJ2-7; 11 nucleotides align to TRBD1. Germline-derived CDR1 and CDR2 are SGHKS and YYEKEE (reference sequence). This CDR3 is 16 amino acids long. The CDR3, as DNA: TGCGCCAGCAGCCAAGAAGGACAGGGGGCGCAGAAAGAGCAGTACTTC. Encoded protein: CASSQEGQGAQKEQYF.

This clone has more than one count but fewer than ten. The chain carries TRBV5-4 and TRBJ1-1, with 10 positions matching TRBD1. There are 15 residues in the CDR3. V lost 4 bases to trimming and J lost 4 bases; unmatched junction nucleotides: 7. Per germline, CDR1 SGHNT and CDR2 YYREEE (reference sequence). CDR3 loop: CASSLWDRGFTEAFF. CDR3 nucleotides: TGTGCCAGCAGCCTGTGGGACAGGGGATTCACTGAAGCTTTCTTT.

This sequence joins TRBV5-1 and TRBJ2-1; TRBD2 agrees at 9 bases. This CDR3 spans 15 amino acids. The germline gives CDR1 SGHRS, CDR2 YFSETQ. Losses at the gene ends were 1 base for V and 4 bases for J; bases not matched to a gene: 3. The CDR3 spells CASSLTSGSYNEQFF. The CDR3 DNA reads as TGCGCCAGCAGCTTGACTAGCGGGTCGTACAATGAGCAGTTCTTC.